This TCR beta chain was identified in a study of T cell repertoires and HLA-DP antigens. Study results and caveats: Clones undetected before culture averaged 36.3% against one allele and around 50% against the other. Naive and memory CD4+ repertoires were not analysed separately.

V was cut by 4 bases and J by 7 bases, with 11 bases left in between. The CDR3 spans 12 residues. The germline gives CDR1 SGHRS, CDR2 YFSETQ. This clone was found a few times. Clones were sequenced by immunoSEQ multiplex PCR, and TCRdb holds only the in-frame ones, with some missing. This table has 3,500 to 4,000 clones, over 60% appearing once. CD4+ cells expanded for roughly 14 days were restimulated 24 h with allogeneic-DPB1 HeLa cells. HeLa stimulator cells carried retrovirally transduced HLA-DPA1/DPB1, HLA-DM, invariant chain and CD80. With approximately 49 U/mL IL-2, CD4+ responders met 100 Gy-irradiated HeLa cells at 3:1. CD4+ T cells were isolated untouched, approximately 98% pure.

The rearrangement uses TRBV5-1 and TRBJ1-1; tentative D call: TRBD1 (5 bases). Sequencing was carried out using CD137- CD4+ T cells from cultured PBMCs. The sequence was obtained from a woman between 18 and 30 years old in good health and CMV-seronegative. Here the CDR3 reads CASSGGGSEAFF. The CDR3 bases are TGCGCCAGCAGCGGGGGAGGAAGTGAAGCTTTCTTT. The full variable domain, completed using reference TRBV5-1 and TRBJ1-1, is KAGVTQTPRYLIKTRGQQVTLSCSPISGHRSVSWYQQTPGQGLQFLFEYFSETQRNKGNFPGRFSGRQFSNSRSEMNVSTLELGDSALYLCASSGGGSEAFFGQGTRLTVV.